This TCR beta chain was identified during a study of tumor and adjacent non-tumor tissue in lung cancer. No cell sorting was done before RNA was extracted from the tissue. More than 3 cm separated this lung sample from the edge of the tumor. Concerning this clonotype: One junction end does not reproduce the germline sequence, and a read error may be involved.

The library came from three nested PCR rounds adapted from ARM-PCR protocols. TCRdb called the multiplex PCR reads again in MiXCR, with one record for every CDR3 protein. The sample includes 35,000 to 55,000 distinct CDR3 sequences, less than 70% of them seen just once. Germline lookup yields CDR1 MNHNY and CDR2 SVGAGI (reference sequence). This CDR3 has 14 residues. This chain links TRBV6-6 with TRBJ2-1; D might be TRBD1 or TRBD2, each matching 7 bases. Sequenced sample: distant non-tumor lung tissue. The sequence came from a woman aged 40 to 50 with non-small cell lung cancer. This CDR3 reads CVSRGRGSYIEQFF. The CDR3 nucleotides read TGTGTCAGCAGGGGGAGGGGGAGCTACATTGAGCAGTTCTTC.